The rows below give T cell receptor beta chains drawn from one sample of a study of T cells in tuberculosis. Repertoires were generated with immunoSEQ multiplex PCR, while TCRdb's copy carries only in-frame clones and drops some. The sample contains some 31,000 clones, approximately 90% of which appear only once. Sequencing was performed on PBMCs, taken at tuberculosis diagnosis. The receptor source for this set is an adult with tuberculosis. The CDR3 runs from the conserved cysteine through the conserved F or W. The order of the fields is D gene, clone size, J gene, V gene, CDR3 protein, CDR3 DNA. A D gene is named only where the DNA matches it firmly. Where a row states a size, it is once, few, many or the class of an expanded clone; other rows omit it.

D gene: .
clone size: .
J gene: TRBJ1-2
V gene: TRBV11-2
CDR3 protein: CASSFGGGKWGYTF
CDR3 DNA: TGTGCCAGCAGCTTCGGCGGGGGTAAATGGGGCTACACCTTC

D gene: TRBD1
clone size: once
J gene: TRBJ2-1
V gene: TRBV7-7
CDR3 protein: CASGTGNEQFF
CDR3 DNA: TGTGCCAGCGGGACAGGGAATGAGCAGTTCTTC

D gene: TRBD1
clone size: .
J gene: TRBJ2-1
V gene: TRBV6-4
CDR3 protein: CASSVDRGPQNEQFF
CDR3 DNA: TGTGCCAGCAGTGTCGACAGGGGCCCACAGAATGAGCAGTTCTTC

D gene: TRBD1
clone size: .
J gene: TRBJ1-2
V gene: TRBV25-1
CDR3 protein: CASSDRTGNNYGYTF
CDR3 DNA: TGTGCCAGCAGTGATCGGACAGGGAATAACTATGGCTACACCTTC

D gene: TRBD2
clone size: .
J gene: TRBJ2-1
V gene: TRBV29-1
CDR3 protein: CSVGGSGGVTDNEQFF
CDR3 DNA: TGCAGCGTAGGAGGTAGCGGGGGAGTCACGGACAATGAGCAGTTCTTC

D gene: .
clone size: once
J gene: TRBJ2-1
V gene: TRBV7-8
CDR3 protein: CASSLAGGNEQFF
CDR3 DNA: TGTGCCAGCAGCTTAGCGGGGGGTAATGAGCAGTTCTTC

D gene: TRBD1
clone size: .
J gene: TRBJ1-1
V gene: TRBV12-5
CDR3 protein: CASGSGGWGTEAFF
CDR3 DNA: TGTGCTAGTGGTTCAGGGGGCTGGGGCACTGAAGCTTTCTTT

D gene: TRBD1
clone size: .
J gene: TRBJ1-6
V gene: TRBV5-1
CDR3 protein: CASSFTGAADSPLHF
CDR3 DNA: TGCGCCAGCAGCTTTACAGGGGCTGCTGATTCACCCCTCCACTTT

D gene: TRBD1
clone size: .
J gene: TRBJ2-5
V gene: TRBV9
CDR3 protein: CASSVEDRGIETQYF
CDR3 DNA: TGTGCCAGCAGCGTAGAAGACAGGGGTATCGAGACCCAGTACTTC

D gene: .
clone size: .
J gene: TRBJ1-2
V gene: TRBV28
CDR3 protein: CASSPLRANGYTF
CDR3 DNA: TGTGCCAGCAGTCCGCTCAGGGCGAACGGCTACACCTTC

D gene: TRBD1
clone size: once
J gene: TRBJ1-3
V gene: TRBV14
CDR3 protein: CASSHRGQESYRNTIYF
CDR3 DNA: TGTGCCAGCAGCCACAGGGGGCAAGAGTCTTACAGGAACACCATATATTTT